This T cell receptor beta chain was captured in a study of cytomegalovirus exposure and HLA in healthy donors. Overall study findings and caveats: Researchers reportedly found TCR beta sequences accurately predicted most subjects' HLA-A and HLA-B alleles. Later on, an analysis found that several of the most significant clusters appeared to be linked to common viral pathogens, which included parvovirus B19.

Germline V CDR1 and CDR2: LNHDA, SQIVND (reference sequence). The CDR3 is made up of 17 amino acids. With V trimmed by 4 bases and J by 4 bases, 9 bases remained unmatched. This clone was detected a few times. The antigen remains undetermined. Researchers ran the PCR with 60 Vbeta and 13 Jbeta primers. The repertoire was sequenced with immunoSEQ multiplex PCR; TCRdb's copy has only in-frame clones and lacks some. The sample has under 200,000 clones, over 60% seen once. The sequence came from a woman aged 25 to 39 in good health and CMV-seronegative. Sample: PBMCs. J is TRBJ2-2 and V is TRBV19; 10 bases agree with TRBD1. The CDR3 protein is CASSTRDRGRGTGELFF. CDR3 in DNA: TGTGCCAGTAGTACCAGGGACAGGGGAAGGGGCACCGGGGAGCTGTTTTTT.